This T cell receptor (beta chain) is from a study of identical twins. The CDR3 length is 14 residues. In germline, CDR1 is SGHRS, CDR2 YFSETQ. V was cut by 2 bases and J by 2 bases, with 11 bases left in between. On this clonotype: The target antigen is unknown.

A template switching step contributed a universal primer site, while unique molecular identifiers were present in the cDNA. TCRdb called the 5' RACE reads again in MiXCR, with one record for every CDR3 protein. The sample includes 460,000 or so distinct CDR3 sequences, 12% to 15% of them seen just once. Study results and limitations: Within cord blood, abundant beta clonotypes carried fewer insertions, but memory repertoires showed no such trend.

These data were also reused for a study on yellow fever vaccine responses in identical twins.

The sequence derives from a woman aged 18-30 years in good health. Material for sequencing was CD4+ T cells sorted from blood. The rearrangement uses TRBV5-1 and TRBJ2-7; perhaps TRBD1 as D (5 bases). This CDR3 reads CASSFQGPTYEQYF. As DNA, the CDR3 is TGCGCCAGCAGCTTCCAGGGCCCAACCTACGAGCAGTACTTC.